The rows below give T cell receptor beta chains drawn from one sample of a study of blood T cell repertoires in COVID-19. Libraries were prepared by immunoSEQ multiplex PCR; TCRdb keeps only in-frame clonotypes and omits some of them. The table includes roughly 260,000 clones, 80% to 90% detected once. The sequenced sample was PBMCs or T cells enriched from blood (not recorded which). The receptors stem from a woman in her forties or fifties who had recovered from COVID-19. Both conserved end residues are part of each CDR3. A D gene is named only where the DNA matches it firmly. Size is stated for part of the rows, as once, few or many counts, or as a class when the clone is expanded.

J,length,V,size,D,CDR3,DNA
TRBJ2-7,15,TRBV5-6,-,TRBD2,CASSLSLAAALGQYF,TGTGCCAGCAGCTTGTCTCTAGCGGCCGCCCTCGGGCAGTACTTC
TRBJ1-5,15,TRBV19,-,TRBD1,CASRYGQAPNQPQHF,TGTGCCAGTAGATATGGACAGGCCCCGAATCAGCCCCAGCATTTT
TRBJ2-7,14,TRBV2,-,-,CASSVGRRDYEQYF,TGTGCCAGCAGTGTTGGTCGACGGGACTACGAGCAGTACTTC
TRBJ2-3,16,TRBV6-5,-,-,CASSYSDYSLADTQYF,TGTGCCAGCAGTTACTCTGACTACTCCCTGGCAGATACGCAGTATTTT
TRBJ1-2,15,TRBV14,-,-,CASSQDLTGYYGYTF,TGTGCCAGCAGCCAAGATCTAACAGGGTATTATGGCTACACCTTC
TRBJ2-7,17,TRBV4-1,-,TRBD1,CASSQGDRVFFPYEQYF,TGCGCCAGCAGCCAAGGGGACAGGGTGTTTTTTCCCTACGAGCAGTACTTC
TRBJ2-4,15,TRBV21-1,-,-,CASTPAGQAKNIQYF,TGTGCCAGCACGCCAGCGGGACAAGCCAAAAACATTCAGTACTTC
TRBJ1-6,16,TRBV7-2,-,-,CASSLDSTGVFSPLHF,TGTGCCAGCAGCTTAGACTCGACAGGCGTTTTTTCACCCCTCCACTTT
TRBJ1-4,15,TRBV28,-,-,CASSILVGGRVKLFF,TGTGCCAGCAGTATCCTCGTGGGAGGGCGGGTAAAACTGTTTTTT
TRBJ2-2,20,TRBV9,-,TRBD2,CASSRPGLAGGYTNTGELFF,TGTGCCAGCAGCCGACCGGGACTAGCGGGAGGCTATACGAACACCGGGGAGCTGTTTTTT
TRBJ1-2,12,TRBV27,-,-,CASSLGGVSYTF,TGTGCCAGCAGCCTGGGGGGGGTTAGCTACACCTTC
TRBJ2-6,20,TRBV18,-,-,CASSPIDSGTTKYGANVLTF,TGTGCCAGCTCACCTATCGACTCCGGGACAACTAAATATGGGGCCAACGTCCTGACTTTC
TRBJ2-7,14,TRBV10-2,-,-,CASSLAASSYEQYF,TGCGCCAGCAGTTTAGCGGCGAGCTCCTACGAGCAGTACTTC
TRBJ2-3,15,TRBV27,-,-,CASSLSASWPDTQYF,TGTGCCAGCAGTTTATCGGCCTCTTGGCCAGATACGCAGTATTTT
TRBJ1-5,16,TRBV11-2,-,-,CASSLGDLGAGQPQHF,TGTGCCAGCAGCTTAGGGGATTTGGGAGCGGGTCAGCCCCAGCATTTT
TRBJ2-2,15,TRBV21-1,-,-,CASSKDLGGTGELFF,TGTGCCAGCAGCAAAGATCTAGGTGGCACCGGGGAGCTGTTTTTT
TRBJ2-1,14,TRBV2,few,-,CASTLGEGEREQFF,TGTGCCAGCACCCTAGGTGAGGGGGAGAGGGAGCAGTTCTTC
TRBJ1-1,15,TRBV5-6,-,-,CASSPVTGGNTEAFF,TGTGCCAGCAGCCCTGTCACGGGGGGGAACACTGAAGCTTTCTTT
TRBJ2-2,15,TRBV27,few,-,CASSLRTGLPMILFF,TGTGCCAGCAGTCTCCGTACAGGGCTCCCGATGATACTGTTTTTT
TRBJ2-1,15,TRBV10-2,-,-,CATYLDRNSYNEQFF,TGCGCCACCTATCTCGACAGAAACTCCTACAATGAGCAGTTCTTC
TRBJ1-5,14,TRBV19,-,-,CASSTGGGNQPQHF,TGTGCCAGTAGTACCGGGGGTGGCAATCAGCCCCAGCATTTT
TRBJ1-5,16,TRBV27,-,-,CASSLSLTGTNQPQHF,TGTGCCAGCAGTTTATCGTTGACAGGTACCAATCAGCCCCAGCATTTT
TRBJ1-2,16,TRBV11-2,once,TRBD1,CASSQISSQGAHGYTF,TGTGCCAGCAGCCAAATATCGTCCCAGGGGGCGCATGGCTACACCTTC
TRBJ2-7,15,TRBV27,once,-,CASSLGSGLSYEQYF,TGTGCCAGCAGTTTAGGAAGCGGACTCTCCTACGAGCAGTACTTC
TRBJ2-7,14,TRBV28,-,-,CASSFSRGSTGQYF,TGTGCCAGCAGTTTTTCCAGAGGGTCGACGGGGCAGTACTTC
TRBJ2-1,17,TRBV12-5,-,TRBD2,CASAVPTSGITYNEQFF,TGTGCTAGTGCTGTACCGACTAGCGGAATAACTTACAATGAGCAGTTCTTC
TRBJ2-4,15,TRBV5-1,-,-,CASARTDDSKNIQYF,TGCGCCAGCGCCCGGACAGACGACTCCAAAAACATTCAGTACTTC
TRBJ2-7,19,TRBV7-9,-,TRBD2,CASSRYLAGPSGSSYEQYF,TGTGCCAGCAGCCGATATCTAGCAGGACCTAGCGGGAGCTCCTACGAGCAGTACTTC
TRBJ2-7,13,TRBV27,-,-,CASSFIGTYEQYF,TGTGCCAGCAGTTTCATTGGCACCTACGAGCAGTACTTC
TRBJ2-1,13,TRBV18,-,-,CASSVSGDNEQFF,TGTGCCAGCTCGGTATCAGGTGACAATGAGCAGTTCTTC
TRBJ2-2,14,TRBV27,-,-,CASSFLGVTGELFF,TGTGCCAGCAGTTTCTTAGGGGTCACCGGGGAGCTGTTTTTT
TRBJ2-5,15,TRBV7-9,-,TRBD1,CASSLTGTVKETQYF,TGTGCCAGCAGCCTAACCGGGACAGTTAAAGAGACCCAGTACTTC